The entry below gives a single T cell receptor (beta chain) sequence along with its context. This record belongs to a study of human T cells and chemical hapten exposure. Time point denoted: patch test 3, about 24 weeks after DPC sensitization. Treatment given: therapeutic diphenylcyclopropenone sensitization with weekly scalp DPC. Germline V CDR1 and CDR2: SQVTM, ANQGSEA. The length of the CDR3 is 14 residues. With 3 bases removed from V and 1 base from J, the gap between germline ends came to 12 bases. From the RACE reads, TCRdb called clonotypes with MiXCR, one entry per CDR3 protein. Among some 180,000 distinct CDR3 sequences listed, approximately 24% were seen once.

This specimen consisted of whole blood, obtained in connection with sensitization to the hapten diphenylcyclopropenone (DPC). This TCR was recovered from a woman between 35 and 50 years old with alopecia areata. Some clones in this sample may be carry-over from other donors' samples. The chain is built from TRBV29-1 and TRBJ1-1; perhaps TRBD1 as D (6 bases). The CDR3, as DNA: TGCAGCGTTGATGAGGGGGTTGGGAACACTGAAGCTTTCTTT. Protein product: CSVDEGVGNTEAFF. The full variable domain, in which reference TRBV29-1 and TRBJ1-1 provide the parts outside the CDR3, is SAVISQKPSRDICQRGTSLTIQCQVDSQVTMMFWYRQQPGQSLTLIATANQGSEATYESGFVIDKFPISRPNLTFSTLTVSNMSPEDSSIYLCSVDEGVGNTEAFFGQGTRLTVV.